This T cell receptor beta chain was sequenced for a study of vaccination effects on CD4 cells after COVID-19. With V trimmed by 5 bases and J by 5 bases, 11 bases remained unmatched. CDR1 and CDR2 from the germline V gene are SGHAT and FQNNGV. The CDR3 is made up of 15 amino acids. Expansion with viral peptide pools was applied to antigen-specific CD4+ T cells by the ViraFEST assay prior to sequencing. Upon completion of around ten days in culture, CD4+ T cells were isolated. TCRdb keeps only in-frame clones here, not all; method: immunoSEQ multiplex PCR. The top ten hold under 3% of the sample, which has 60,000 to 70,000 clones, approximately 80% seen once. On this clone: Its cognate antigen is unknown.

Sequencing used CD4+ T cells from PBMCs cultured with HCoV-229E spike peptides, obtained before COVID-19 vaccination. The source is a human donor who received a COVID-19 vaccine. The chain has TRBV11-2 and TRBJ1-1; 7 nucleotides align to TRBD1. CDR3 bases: TGTGCCAGCAGCCCAATGACAGGGTCCTGGACTGAAGCTTTCTTT. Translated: CASSPMTGSWTEAFF.